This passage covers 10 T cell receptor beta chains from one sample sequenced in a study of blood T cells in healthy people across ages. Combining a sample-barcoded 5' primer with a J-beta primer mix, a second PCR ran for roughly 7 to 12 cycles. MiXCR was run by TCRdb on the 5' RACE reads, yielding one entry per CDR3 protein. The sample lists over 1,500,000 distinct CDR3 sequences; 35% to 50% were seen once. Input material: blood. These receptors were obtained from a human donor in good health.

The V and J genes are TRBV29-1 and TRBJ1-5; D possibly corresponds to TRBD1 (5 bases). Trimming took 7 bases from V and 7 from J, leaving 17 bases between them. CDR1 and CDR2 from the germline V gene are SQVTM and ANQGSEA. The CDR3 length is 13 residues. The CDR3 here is CSALMGGGQPQHF. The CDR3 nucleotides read TGCAGCGCCCTAATGGGGGGAGGACAGCCCCAGCATTTT.

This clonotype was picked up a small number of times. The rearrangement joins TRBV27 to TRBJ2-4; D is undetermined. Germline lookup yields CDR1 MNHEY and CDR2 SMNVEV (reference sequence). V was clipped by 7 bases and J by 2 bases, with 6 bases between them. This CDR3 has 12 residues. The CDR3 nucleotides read TGTGCCAGCACGGGTTCCAAAAACATTCAGTACTTC. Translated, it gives CASTGSKNIQYF.

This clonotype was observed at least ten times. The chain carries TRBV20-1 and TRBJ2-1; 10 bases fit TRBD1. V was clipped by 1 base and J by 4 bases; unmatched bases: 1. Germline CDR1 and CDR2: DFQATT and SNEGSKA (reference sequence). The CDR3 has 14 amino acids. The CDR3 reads CSARGDRGYNEQFF. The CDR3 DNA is TGCAGTGCTAGAGGGGACAGGGGATACAATGAGCAGTTCTTC.

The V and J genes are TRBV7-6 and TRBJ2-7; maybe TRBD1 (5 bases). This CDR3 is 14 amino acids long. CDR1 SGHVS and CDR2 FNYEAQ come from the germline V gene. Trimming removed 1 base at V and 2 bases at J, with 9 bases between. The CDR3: CASSLEDITYEQYF. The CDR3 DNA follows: TGTGCCAGCAGCTTAGAGGACATAACCTACGAGCAGTACTTC.

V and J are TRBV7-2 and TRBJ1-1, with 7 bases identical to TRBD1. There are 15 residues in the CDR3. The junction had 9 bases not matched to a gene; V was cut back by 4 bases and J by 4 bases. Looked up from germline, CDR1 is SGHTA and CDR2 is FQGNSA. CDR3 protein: CASSSGDSLFTEAFF. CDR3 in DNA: TGTGCCAGCAGCTCGGGGGACAGTCTATTCACTGAAGCTTTCTTT.

The CDR3: CASSFSQAGYEQYF. The CDR3 nucleotides read TGTGCCAGCAGCTTTTCCCAGGCAGGCTACGAGCAGTACTTC. V is TRBV7-2 and J is TRBJ2-7, with D uncertain. Trimming stripped 3 bases from V and 3 bases from J, with 12 bases between. The CDR3 totals 14 residues. The V gene's germline CDR1 is SGHTA and CDR2 FQGNSA.

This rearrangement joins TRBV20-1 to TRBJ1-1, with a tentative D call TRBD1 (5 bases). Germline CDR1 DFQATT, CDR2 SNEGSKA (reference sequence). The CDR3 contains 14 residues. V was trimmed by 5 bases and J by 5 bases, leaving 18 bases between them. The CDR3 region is CSADGGGVCTEAFF. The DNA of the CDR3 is TGCAGTGCTGACGGTGGGGGGGTGTGTACTGAAGCTTTCTTT.

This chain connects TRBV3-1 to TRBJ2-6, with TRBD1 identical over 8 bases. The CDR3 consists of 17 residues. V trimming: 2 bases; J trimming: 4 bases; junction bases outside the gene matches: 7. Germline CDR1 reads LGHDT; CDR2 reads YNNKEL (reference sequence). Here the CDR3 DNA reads TGTGCCAGCAGCCAAATTGACAGGGGCGAGGGGGCCAACGTCCTGACTTTC. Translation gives CASSQIDRGEGANVLTF.

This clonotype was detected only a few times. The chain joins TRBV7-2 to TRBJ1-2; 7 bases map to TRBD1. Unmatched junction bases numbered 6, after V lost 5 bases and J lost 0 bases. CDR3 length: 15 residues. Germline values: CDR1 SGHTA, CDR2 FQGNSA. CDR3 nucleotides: TGTGCCAGCAGCGTTGACAGGGCGTCTAACTATGGCTACACCTTC. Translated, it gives CASSVDRASNYGYTF.

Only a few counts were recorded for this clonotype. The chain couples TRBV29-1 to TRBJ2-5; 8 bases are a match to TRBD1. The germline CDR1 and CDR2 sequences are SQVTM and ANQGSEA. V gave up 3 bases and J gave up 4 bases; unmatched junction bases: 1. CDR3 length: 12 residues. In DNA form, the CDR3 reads TGCAGCGTTGAGACAGGGGTAGAGACCCAGTACTTC. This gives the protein CSVETGVETQYF.